This is a list of T cell receptor beta chains from one sample in a study of T-cell reconstitution after alpha-beta-depleted transplantation in children. TCRdb analysed the PCR reads with MiXCR anew, one entry per CDR3 protein. The data show about 200,000 distinct CDR3 sequences, 5.5% to 7% seen once. The material was PBMCs, obtained before TCRalphabeta/CD19-depleted stem cell transplant. The receptors come from a boy under 10 years old with acute lymphoblastic leukemia, due to receive a stem cell transplant. Each CDR3 is given with its conserved first and last residue. The order of the fields is clone size, V gene, J gene, D gene, CDR3 DNA, CDR3 protein. D genes are given only for firm matches. Part of the rows lack a size; the others show once, few, many or a class for expanded clones.

abundance: .; v_gene: TRBV7-8; j_gene: TRBJ2-3; d_gene: TRBD2; CDR3nt: TGTGCCAGCAGCTTAGCCCCCTCGGGACTAGCGGTAGATAGCACAGATACGCAGTATTTT; CDR3aa: CASSLAPSGLAVDSTDTQYF
abundance: many; v_gene: TRBV5-1; j_gene: TRBJ2-2; d_gene: .; CDR3nt: TGCGCCAGCAGAGGGGATGCAACCGGGGAGCTGTTTTTT; CDR3aa: CASRGDATGELFF
abundance: many; v_gene: TRBV27; j_gene: TRBJ2-1; d_gene: .; CDR3nt: TGTGCCAGCAGTAAAGGGGGTGATGAGCAGTTCTTC; CDR3aa: CASSKGGDEQFF
abundance: many; v_gene: TRBV7-7; j_gene: TRBJ2-1; d_gene: .; CDR3nt: TGTGCTAGCAGCCGTAGAGGGACTCCTGACAATGAGCAGTTCTTC; CDR3aa: CASSRRGTPDNEQFF
abundance: .; v_gene: TRBV20-1; j_gene: TRBJ2-1; d_gene: TRBD2; CDR3nt: TGCAGTGCACGACCCGGGACTAGTACGGCCTATGGGCAGTTCTTC; CDR3aa: CSARPGTSTAYGQFF
abundance: many; v_gene: TRBV7-9; j_gene: TRBJ2-3; d_gene: .; CDR3nt: TGTGCCAGCAGCTTAGCGGAGGCTAGCGGCACAGATACGCAGTATTTT; CDR3aa: CASSLAEASGTDTQYF
abundance: many; v_gene: TRBV28; j_gene: TRBJ2-7; d_gene: .; CDR3nt: TGTGCCAGCAGCCCCCCTGGGGGAAGCTACGAGCAGTACTTC; CDR3aa: CASSPPGGSYEQYF
abundance: many; v_gene: TRBV15; j_gene: TRBJ2-5; d_gene: TRBD1; CDR3nt: TGTGCCAACGATCCCAAACCGGGACAGGTATTAGAAGAGACCCAGTACTTC; CDR3aa: CANDPKPGQVLEETQYF
abundance: many; v_gene: TRBV6-1; j_gene: TRBJ2-3; d_gene: .; CDR3nt: TGTGCCAGCAGTGAAGGGAGGGGGCGATTTATCGATACGCAGTATTTT; CDR3aa: CASSEGRGRFIDTQYF
abundance: many; v_gene: TRBV10-3; j_gene: TRBJ2-5; d_gene: .; CDR3nt: TGTGCCATCCGAGGGGATAGTCCGATGGGAAGGAAGACCCAGTACTTC; CDR3aa: CAIRGDSPMGRKTQYF
abundance: many; v_gene: TRBV4-2; j_gene: TRBJ2-2; d_gene: .; CDR3nt: TGTGCCAGCAACTCAGCCATGGAGGGCGCGGACACCGGGGAGCTGTTTTTT; CDR3aa: CASNSAMEGADTGELFF
abundance: many; v_gene: TRBV7-9; j_gene: TRBJ2-1; d_gene: .; CDR3nt: TGTGCCAGCAGCCCCCCGAGTGATGAGCAGTTCTTC; CDR3aa: CASSPPSDEQFF
abundance: .; v_gene: TRBV3-1; j_gene: TRBJ2-1; d_gene: .; CDR3nt: TGTGCCAGCAGCATAAAATTGGGTGGGGGTTACAATGAGCAGTTCTTC; CDR3aa: CASSIKLGGGYNEQFF
abundance: many; v_gene: TRBV20-1; j_gene: TRBJ1-3; d_gene: .; CDR3nt: TGCAGTGCTAGAGGGGGCTCTGGAAACACCATATATTTT; CDR3aa: CSARGGSGNTIYF
abundance: .; v_gene: TRBV7-6; j_gene: TRBJ2-7; d_gene: .; CDR3nt: TGTGCCAGCAGCTTAGATGTGGGGAGCGAGCAGTACTTC; CDR3aa: CASSLDVGSEQYF
abundance: few; v_gene: TRBV28; j_gene: TRBJ1-5; d_gene: TRBD1; CDR3nt: TGTGCCAGCAGTTTCCAACAGGGGGCCGGCAATCAGCCCCAGCATTTT; CDR3aa: CASSFQQGAGNQPQHF